This is a list of T cell receptor beta chains from one sample in a study of cytomegalovirus exposure and HLA in healthy donors. Only in-frame clones appear in the TCRdb table, and some are missing; sequencing was by immunoSEQ multiplex PCR. The sample shows some 77,000 clones, 75% to 90% of them seen only once. Sequencing was done on a sample of PBMCs. The source is a man aged 45-65 years in good health and CMV-seropositive. The conserved cysteine and the conserved F or W are not part of the CDR3 here.

J gene: TRBJ2-7; V gene: TRBV25-1; CDR3 length: 11; CDR3 protein: ASGRDYSYEQY
J gene: TRBJ2-4; V gene: TRBV2; CDR3 length: 13; CDR3 protein: ASRTRTSVENSQY
J gene: TRBJ1-1; V gene: TRBV5-6; CDR3 length: 10; CDR3 protein: ASSLGTGEAF
J gene: TRBJ2-2; V gene: TRBV18; CDR3 length: 13; CDR3 protein: ASSDTGGNTGELF
J gene: TRBJ1-1; V gene: TRBV27; CDR3 length: 14; CDR3 protein: ASSFGPGGMNTEAF
J gene: TRBJ1-2; V gene: TRBV30; CDR3 length: 10; CDR3 protein: AWSLGQNGYT
J gene: TRBJ2-7; V gene: TRBV5-8; CDR3 length: 11; CDR3 protein: ASSLPQFYEQY
J gene: TRBJ2-7; V gene: TRBV27; CDR3 length: 11; CDR3 protein: ASSLGTGHEQY
J gene: TRBJ1-5; V gene: TRBV4-1; CDR3 length: 12; CDR3 protein: ASSRRESNQPQH
J gene: TRBJ2-1; V gene: TRBV2; CDR3 length: 12; CDR3 protein: ASSGGRSYNEQF
J gene: TRBJ2-5; V gene: TRBV15; CDR3 length: 12; CDR3 protein: ATSSNYGGETQY
J gene: TRBJ2-1; V gene: TRBV19; CDR3 length: 12; CDR3 protein: ASRLADSYNEQF
J gene: TRBJ2-7; V gene: TRBV11-2; CDR3 length: 13; CDR3 protein: ASRVSGRSAYEQY
J gene: TRBJ2-1; V gene: TRBV19; CDR3 length: 11; CDR3 protein: ASSKQSVNEQF
J gene: TRBJ1-2; V gene: TRBV2; CDR3 length: 10; CDR3 protein: ASSVAVYGYT
J gene: TRBJ2-1; V gene: TRBV4-3; CDR3 length: 12; CDR3 protein: ASSQDIGLVEQF
J gene: TRBJ2-7; V gene: TRBV4-3; CDR3 length: 13; CDR3 protein: ASSQDAPGAYEQY
J gene: TRBJ2-7; V gene: TRBV18; CDR3 length: 11; CDR3 protein: ASSPAGGYEQY
J gene: TRBJ2-3; V gene: TRBV5-5; CDR3 length: 14; CDR3 protein: ASSSFPQGSTDTQY
J gene: TRBJ2-3; V gene: TRBV18; CDR3 length: 13; CDR3 protein: ASSDGTSGTDTQY
J gene: TRBJ2-7; V gene: TRBV7-9; CDR3 length: 13; CDR3 protein: SSSPPGGGQYEQY
J gene: TRBJ2-2; V gene: TRBV7-9; CDR3 length: 12; CDR3 protein: ASGRTAGTGELV
J gene: TRBJ2-2; V gene: TRBV12-5; CDR3 length: 15; CDR3 protein: ASGLGISGVNTGELF
J gene: TRBJ2-1; V gene: TRBV18; CDR3 length: 13; CDR3 protein: ASSPELAGNNEQF
J gene: TRBJ2-1; V gene: TRBV7-3; CDR3 length: 13; CDR3 protein: ASSSIAGGFQEQF
J gene: TRBJ1-1; V gene: TRBV25-1; CDR3 length: 15; CDR3 protein: ASSDPAAGQGATEAF
J gene: TRBJ2-4; V gene: TRBV19; CDR3 length: 14; CDR3 protein: ASKGEAGGPSGIQY
J gene: TRBJ1-2; V gene: TRBV7-2; CDR3 length: 12; CDR3 protein: ASSLWGGGYGYT
J gene: TRBJ2-1; V gene: TRBV14; CDR3 length: 13; CDR3 protein: ASSPGTSGYNEQF
J gene: TRBJ2-1; V gene: TRBV5-1; CDR3 length: 16; CDR3 protein: ASSSRGLAGGLFDEQF
J gene: TRBJ2-7; V gene: TRBV18; CDR3 length: 11; CDR3 protein: ASSLMASYEQY
J gene: TRBJ1-3; V gene: TRBV10-3; CDR3 length: 12; CDR3 protein: AINNRGAGNTIY
J gene: TRBJ2-6; V gene: TRBV7-6; CDR3 length: 15; CDR3 protein: ASSFELGARGANVLT
J gene: TRBJ1-4; V gene: TRBV7-9; CDR3 length: 14; CDR3 protein: ASSPPMGQGSEKLF
J gene: TRBJ1-2; V gene: TRBV10-3; CDR3 length: 11; CDR3 protein: AIIRKLHYGYT
J gene: TRBJ1-1; V gene: TRBV25-1; CDR3 length: 13; CDR3 protein: ASSDSDWRNTEAF
J gene: TRBJ1-2; V gene: TRBV30; CDR3 length: 13; CDR3 protein: AWSGGQGGNYGYT
J gene: TRBJ2-7; V gene: TRBV7-3; CDR3 length: 13; CDR3 protein: ASSLVAVRSYEQY
J gene: TRBJ1-2; V gene: TRBV19; CDR3 length: 11; CDR3 protein: ASSRQGPYGYT
J gene: TRBJ1-2; V gene: TRBV2; CDR3 length: 12; CDR3 protein: ASSVAGVGPGYT
J gene: TRBJ2-5; V gene: TRBV7-9; CDR3 length: 11; CDR3 protein: SSSHDSPETQY
J gene: TRBJ2-5; V gene: TRBV7-9; CDR3 length: 13; CDR3 protein: ASSPPTGPQETQY
J gene: TRBJ2-1; V gene: TRBV30; CDR3 length: 10; CDR3 protein: AWSALGNEQF
J gene: TRBJ2-7; V gene: TRBV2; CDR3 length: 12; CDR3 protein: ASGLAGGPYEQY
J gene: TRBJ1-5; V gene: TRBV30; CDR3 length: 11; CDR3 protein: AWRKTGDQPQH
J gene: TRBJ2-1; V gene: TRBV5-4; CDR3 length: 12; CDR3 protein: ASSLGVAGNEQF